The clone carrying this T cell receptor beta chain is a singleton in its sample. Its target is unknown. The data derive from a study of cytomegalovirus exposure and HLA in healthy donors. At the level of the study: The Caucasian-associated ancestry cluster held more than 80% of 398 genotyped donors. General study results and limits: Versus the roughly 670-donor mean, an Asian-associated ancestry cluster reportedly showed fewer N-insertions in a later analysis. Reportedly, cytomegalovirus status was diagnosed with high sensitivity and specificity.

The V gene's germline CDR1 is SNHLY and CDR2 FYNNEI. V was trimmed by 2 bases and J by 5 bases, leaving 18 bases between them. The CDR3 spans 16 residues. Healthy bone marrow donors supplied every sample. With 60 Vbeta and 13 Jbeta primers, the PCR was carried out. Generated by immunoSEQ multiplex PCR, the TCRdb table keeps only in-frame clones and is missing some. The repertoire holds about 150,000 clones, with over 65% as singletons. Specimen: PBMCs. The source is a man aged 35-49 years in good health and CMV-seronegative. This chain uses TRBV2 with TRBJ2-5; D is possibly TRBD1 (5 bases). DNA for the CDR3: TGTGCCAGCAGTGAACAGGGTCAGGGCTTTGGTGAGACCCAGTACTTC. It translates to CASSEQGQGFGETQYF.